The entry below gives a single T cell receptor (beta chain) sequence along with its context. As yet, its antigen is unknown. These data belong to a study of cytomegalovirus exposure and HLA in healthy donors. The CDR3 contains 16 residues. V was clipped by 4 bases and J by 1 base, with 16 bases between them. The germline V gene has CDR1 SEHNR and CDR2 FQNEAQ (reference sequence). Overall study findings and caveats: For cytomegalovirus status, the classifier reportedly gave diagnoses with high specificity and sensitivity.

The assay was immunoSEQ multiplex PCR, and TCRdb's table has in-frame clones only and misses some. Counted here are about 180,000 clones, 75% to 90% occurring once; the ten biggest clones make up about a sixth. It was the approximately 130-subject validation cohort, separate from the approximately 700-subject first cohort, to which the donors belonged. Sequencing input: PBMCs. The source of this sequence is a man aged 18 to 35 in good health and CMV-seropositive. This chain links TRBV7-9 with TRBJ1-1, with a weak D call TRBD1 (6 bases). The DNA of the CDR3 is TGTGCCAGCAGCTCCGGGCGGGGGGCGAGGAACACTGAAGCTTTCTTT. Translation gives CASSSGRGARNTEAFF.